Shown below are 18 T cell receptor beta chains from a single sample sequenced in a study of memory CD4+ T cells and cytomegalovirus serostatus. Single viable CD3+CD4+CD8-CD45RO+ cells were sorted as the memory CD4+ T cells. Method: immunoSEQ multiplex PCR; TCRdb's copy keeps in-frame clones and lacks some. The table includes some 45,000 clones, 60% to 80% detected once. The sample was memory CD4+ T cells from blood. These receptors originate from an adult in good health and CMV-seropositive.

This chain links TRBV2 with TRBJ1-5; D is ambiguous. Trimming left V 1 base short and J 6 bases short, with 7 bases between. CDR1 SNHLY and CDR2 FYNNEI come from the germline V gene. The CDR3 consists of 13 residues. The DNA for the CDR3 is TGTGCCAGCAGTGAAGAAGCGAGTCAGCCCCAGCATTTT. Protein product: CASSEEASQPQHF.

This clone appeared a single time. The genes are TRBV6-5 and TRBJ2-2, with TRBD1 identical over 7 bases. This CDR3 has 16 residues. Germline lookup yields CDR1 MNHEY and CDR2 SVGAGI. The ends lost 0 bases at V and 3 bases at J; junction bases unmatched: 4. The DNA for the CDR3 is TGTGCCAGCAGTTACTCGCCAGGGGGTTACACCGGGGAGCTGTTTTTT. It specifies CASSYSPGGYTGELFF.

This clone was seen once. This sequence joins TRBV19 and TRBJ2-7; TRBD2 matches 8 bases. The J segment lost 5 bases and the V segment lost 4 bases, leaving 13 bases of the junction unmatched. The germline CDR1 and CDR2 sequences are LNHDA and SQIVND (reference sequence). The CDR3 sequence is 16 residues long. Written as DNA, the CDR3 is TGTGCCAGTAGTACCAACTTGGGACTAGAGAGAAACGAGCAGTACTTC. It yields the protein CASSTNLGLERNEQYF.

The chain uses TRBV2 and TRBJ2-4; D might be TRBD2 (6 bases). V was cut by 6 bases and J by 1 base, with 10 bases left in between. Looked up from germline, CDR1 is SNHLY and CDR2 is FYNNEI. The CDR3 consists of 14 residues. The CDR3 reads CASSGGPAKNIQYF. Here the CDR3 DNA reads TGTGCCAGCAGCGGGGGACCCGCCAAAAACATTCAGTACTTC.

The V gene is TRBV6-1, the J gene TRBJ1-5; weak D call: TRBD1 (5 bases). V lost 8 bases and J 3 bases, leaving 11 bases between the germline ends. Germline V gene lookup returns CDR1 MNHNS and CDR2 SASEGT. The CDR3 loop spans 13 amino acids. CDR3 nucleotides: TGTGCCAGCGTTAGGGGCGACAATCAGCCCCAGCATTTT. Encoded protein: CASVRGDNQPQHF.

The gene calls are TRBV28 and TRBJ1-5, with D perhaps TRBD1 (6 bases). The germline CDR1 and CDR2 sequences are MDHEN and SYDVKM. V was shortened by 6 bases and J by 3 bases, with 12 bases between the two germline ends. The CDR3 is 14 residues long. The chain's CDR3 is CASRDWDNNQPQHF. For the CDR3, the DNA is TGTGCCAGCAGGGACTGGGACAACAATCAGCCCCAGCATTTT.

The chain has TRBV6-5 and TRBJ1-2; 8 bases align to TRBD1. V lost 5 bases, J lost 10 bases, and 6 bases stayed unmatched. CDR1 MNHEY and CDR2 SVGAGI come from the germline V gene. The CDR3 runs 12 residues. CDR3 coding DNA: TGTGCCAGCAGTACGGACAGGGAGTCCTACACCTTC. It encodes CASSTDRESYTF.

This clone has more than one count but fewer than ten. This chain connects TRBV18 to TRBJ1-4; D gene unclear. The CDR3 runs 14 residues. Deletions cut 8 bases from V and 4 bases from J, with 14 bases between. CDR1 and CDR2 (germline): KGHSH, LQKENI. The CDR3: CASRRAGNNEKLFF. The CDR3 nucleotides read TGTGCCAGCAGGCGAGCAGGAAATAATGAAAAACTGTTTTTT.

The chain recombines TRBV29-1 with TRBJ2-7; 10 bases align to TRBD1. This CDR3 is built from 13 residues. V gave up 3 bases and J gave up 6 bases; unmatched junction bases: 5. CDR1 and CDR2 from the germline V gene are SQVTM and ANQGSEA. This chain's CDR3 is CSVDHGTGVEQYF. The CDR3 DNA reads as TGCAGCGTTGATCATGGGACAGGGGTCGAGCAGTACTTC.

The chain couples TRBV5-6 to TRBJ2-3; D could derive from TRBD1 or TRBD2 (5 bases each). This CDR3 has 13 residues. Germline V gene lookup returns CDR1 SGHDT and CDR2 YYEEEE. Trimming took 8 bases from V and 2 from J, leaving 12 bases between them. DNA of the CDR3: TGTGCCAGTTGGGACCCGATCACAGATACGCAGTATTTT. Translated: CASWDPITDTQYF.

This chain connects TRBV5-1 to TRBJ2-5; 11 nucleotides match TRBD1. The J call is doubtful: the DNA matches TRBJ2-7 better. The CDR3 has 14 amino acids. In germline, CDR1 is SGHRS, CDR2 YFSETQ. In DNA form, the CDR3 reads TGCGCCAGCAGCCCCGGGACAGGGGGTTACGAGCAGTACTTC. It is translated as CASSPGTGGYEQYF.

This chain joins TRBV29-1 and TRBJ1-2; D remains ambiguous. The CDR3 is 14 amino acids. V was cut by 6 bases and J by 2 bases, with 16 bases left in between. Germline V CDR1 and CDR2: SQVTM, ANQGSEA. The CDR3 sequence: CSVAEGRRNYGYTF. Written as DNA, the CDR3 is TGCAGCGTAGCCGAAGGACGGAGAAACTATGGCTACACCTTC.

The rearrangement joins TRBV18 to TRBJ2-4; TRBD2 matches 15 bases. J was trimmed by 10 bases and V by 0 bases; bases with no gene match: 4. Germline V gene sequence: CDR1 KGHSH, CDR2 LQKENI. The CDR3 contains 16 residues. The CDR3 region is CASSPPGLAGGHIQYF. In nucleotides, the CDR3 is TGTGCCAGCTCACCACCGGGACTAGCGGGGGGTCATATTCAGTACTTC.

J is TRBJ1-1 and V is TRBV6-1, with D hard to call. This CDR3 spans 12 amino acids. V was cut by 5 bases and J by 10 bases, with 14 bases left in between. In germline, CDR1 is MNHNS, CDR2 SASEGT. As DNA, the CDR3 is TGTGCCAGCAGTCGGGAGGCTCCGGCAGCTTTCTTT. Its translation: CASSREAPAAFF.

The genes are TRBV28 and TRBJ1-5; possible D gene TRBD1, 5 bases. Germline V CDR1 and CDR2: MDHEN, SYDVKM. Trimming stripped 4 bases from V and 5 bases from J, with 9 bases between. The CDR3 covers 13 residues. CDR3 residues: CASSWGSDQPQHF. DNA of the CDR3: TGTGCCAGCAGTTGGGGCAGCGATCAGCCCCAGCATTTT.

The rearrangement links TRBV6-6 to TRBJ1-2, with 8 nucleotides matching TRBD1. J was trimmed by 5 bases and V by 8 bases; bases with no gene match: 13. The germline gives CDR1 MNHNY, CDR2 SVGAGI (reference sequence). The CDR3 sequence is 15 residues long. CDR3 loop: CASLRRTGSGYGYTF. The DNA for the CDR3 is TGTGCCAGCCTCCGCAGGACAGGGTCGGGGTATGGCTACACCTTC.

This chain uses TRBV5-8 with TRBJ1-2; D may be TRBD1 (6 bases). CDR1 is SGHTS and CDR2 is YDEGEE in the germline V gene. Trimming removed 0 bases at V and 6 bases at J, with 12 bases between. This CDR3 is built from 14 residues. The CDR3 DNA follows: TGTGCCAGCAGCTTGGGCAGGGGAATTGATGGCTACACCTTC. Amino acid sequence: CASSLGRGIDGYTF.

The CDR3 nucleotides read TGTGCCAGCAGCCAAGGACAGGGTTTAGGCTACACCTTC. As protein: CASSQGQGLGYTF. The chain couples TRBV5-6 to TRBJ1-2; 8 nucleotides line up with TRBD1. Per germline, CDR1 SGHDT and CDR2 YYEEEE. This CDR3 has 13 amino acids. The junction had 7 bases not matched to a gene; V was cut back by 4 bases and J by 8 bases.